These T cell receptor beta chains were read from a single sample in a study of cytomegalovirus exposure and HLA in healthy donors. Some clones are missing from TCRdb's copy, which holds only in-frame ones; the method was immunoSEQ multiplex PCR. The sample shows 130,000 to 150,000 clones, roughly 80% of them seen only once. Sample: PBMCs. The receptors were gathered from a woman in her thirties or forties in good health and CMV-seropositive. The CDR3 runs from the conserved cysteine through the conserved F or W. The D gene is left open where the match is weak. Clone size is not always given. Where it is, it says once, few, many or a class for expanded clones.

TRBV19	15	-	TRBJ1-1	-	TGTGCCAGTAAGGACTCCCGGGACAAGAACACTGAAGCTTTCTTT	CASKDSRDKNTEAFF
TRBV7-9	16	few	TRBJ2-7	TRBD2	TGTGCCAGCAGCTTAGCGCTTGGCGGGGGGTCCTACGAGCAGTACTTC	CASSLALGGGSYEQYF
TRBV6-5	14	-	TRBJ2-7	-	TGTGCCAGCAGTAGACAGGCCCCGGGGTACGAGCAGTACTTC	CASSRQAPGYEQYF
TRBV10-3	15	-	TRBJ1-1	-	TGTGCCATCAGTGAGTCGATGGTTATTTCACAAGAAGCTTTCTTT	CAISESMVISQEAFF
TRBV6-1	16	once	TRBJ1-1	TRBD1	TGTGCCAGCAGTGAAGGGACAGGGGGGCCTAACACTGAAGCTTTCTTT	CASSEGTGGPNTEAFF
TRBV11-1	15	once	TRBJ2-3	TRBD2	TGTGCCAGCAGTTCTAGCGGGGATACCACAGATACGCAGTATTTT	CASSSSGDTTDTQYF
TRBV2	15	-	TRBJ2-5	TRBD2	TGTGCCAGCAGTGCCCTAGGGACTAACCAAGAGACCCAGTACTTC	CASSALGTNQETQYF
TRBV5-1	15	-	TRBJ1-1	-	TGCGCCAGCAGCAGGACCGACAGGCCGAACACTGAAGCTTTCTTT	CASSRTDRPNTEAFF
TRBV4-2	16	-	TRBJ2-7	-	TGTGCCAGCAGCCAGGATACCGGGACTGGGGGATACGAGCAGTACTTC	CASSQDTGTGGYEQYF
TRBV7-9	16	-	TRBJ2-2	TRBD2	TGTTCCAGCAGCTTAGTAGGGAGGGGCCGCACCGGGGAGCTGTTTTTT	CSSSLVGRGRTGELFF
TRBV7-2	11	-	TRBJ2-3	-	TGTGCCAGCAGCTTGGGGGCCCCGCAGTATTTT	CASSLGAPQYF
TRBV16	13	-	TRBJ2-7	TRBD1	TGTGCCAGCAGCAGGACAGGGACCTACGAGCAGTACTTC	CASSRTGTYEQYF
TRBV4-1	17	-	TRBJ1-1	-	TGCGCCAGCAGCGTAGTCGCCACAGGAAGGGTGAACACTGAAGCTTTCTTT	CASSVVATGRVNTEAFF
TRBV4-1	13	-	TRBJ1-5	-	TGCGCCAGCAGCCAAGGACTCAGCCATCCCCAGCATTTT	CASSQGLSHPQHF
TRBV4-2	16	-	TRBJ1-2	-	TGTGCCAGCAGCTCCCGGACAGAGCCCGCTAACTATGGCTACACCTTC	CASSSRTEPANYGYTF
TRBV19	16	few	TRBJ2-3	TRBD2	TGTGCCAGTAGTCCTCTAGCGGGGGAGAAAACAGATACGCAGTATTTT	CASSPLAGEKTDTQYF
TRBV6-6	12	-	TRBJ2-1	-	TGTGCCAGCAGTTACCAGGACAGTCCGCAGTTCTTC	CASSYQDSPQFF
TRBV5-6	15	few	TRBJ2-1	TRBD1	TGTGCCAGCAGCCTTGGACAGGACGTGGACGATGAGCAGTTCTTC	CASSLGQDVDDEQFF
TRBV5-1	13	-	TRBJ1-2	-	TGCGCCAGCAGCTCGGGAGACAGCAATGGCTACACCTTC	CASSSGDSNGYTF
TRBV7-6	11	-	TRBJ2-7	-	TGTGCCAGCAGCTCAGGGCACGAGCAGTACTTC	CASSSGHEQYF
TRBV6-5	14	-	TRBJ1-6	-	TGTGCCTGCAACCGGGAGGGACCGAATTCACCCCTCCACTTT	CACNREGPNSPLHF
TRBV28	13	-	TRBJ1-4	-	TGTGCCAGCAGTACTCAGGGGAATGAAAAACTGTTTTTT	CASSTQGNEKLFF
TRBV7-7	15	-	TRBJ2-5	-	TGTGCCAGCAGCTCCGGAGGCAGGGGCGCTGAGACCCAGTACTTC	CASSSGGRGAETQYF
TRBV2	14	-	TRBJ2-6	-	TGTGCCAGCAGACCGGGACTCTCGGCCAACGTCCTGACTTTC	CASRPGLSANVLTF
TRBV10-3	16	-	TRBJ2-5	TRBD2	TGTGCCACACAAATCAATCGACTAGCGGATAAGTTGGAGCAGTACTTC	CATQINRLADKLEQYF
TRBV9	19	-	TRBJ2-3	TRBD2	TGTGCCAGCAGCGTAGGACGGGTGACTAGCGGGGGGGGCACAGATACGCAGTATTTT	CASSVGRVTSGGGTDTQYF
TRBV5-4	15	-	TRBJ1-4	-	TGTGCCAGCAGCTTGGACTACGGCACTAATGAAAAACTGTTTTTT	CASSLDYGTNEKLFF
TRBV15	17	-	TRBJ2-1	TRBD1	TGTGCCACCAGCAGATCAAAGGACAGGGGTCTCCTCAATGAGCAGTTCTTC	CATSRSKDRGLLNEQFF
TRBV9	15	-	TRBJ2-2	-	TGTGCCAGCAGCGTAGTCGGGGAAAGCACCGGGGAGCTGTTTTTT	CASSVVGESTGELFF
TRBV15	15	-	TRBJ1-6	TRBD1	TGTGCCACCAGCAGCGGACAGGGTTATAATTCACCCCTCCACTTT	CATSSGQGYNSPLHF
TRBV4-1	15	-	TRBJ2-3	-	TGCGCCAGCAGCCAAGGTGTGCTAGGAACAGATACGCAGTATTTT	CASSQGVLGTDTQYF
TRBV6-1	15	-	TRBJ1-2	TRBD1	TGTGCCAGCAGTGAAACAGGGGGATTTAACTATGGCTACACCTTC	CASSETGGFNYGYTF
TRBV6-1	14	-	TRBJ2-1	-	TGTGCCAGCAGTATGCCCGGGACTCCTCGGGAGCAGTTCTTC	CASSMPGTPREQFF
TRBV12-5	21	-	TRBJ2-2	TRBD2	TGTGCTAGTGGTTTGGTTAAGGGCCTGCTTAGCGGGGGGACGAACACCGGGGAGCTGTTTTTT	CASGLVKGLLSGGTNTGELFF
TRBV2	15	-	TRBJ2-6	TRBD2	TGTGCCAGCAGTAAGGGAGGGTTCGGGGCCAACGTCCTGACTTTC	CASSKGGFGANVLTF
TRBV23-1	19	once	TRBJ1-1	TRBD1	TGCGCCAGCAGACGCCTCGGACAGGGTCATGAGGGCAAGTACACTGAAGCTTTCTTT	CASRRLGQGHEGKYTEAFF
TRBV19	14	-	TRBJ2-2	TRBD1	TGTGCCAGTAGTATAGGACAGGGCGGCGGGGAGCTGTTTTTT	CASSIGQGGGELFF
TRBV5-4	19	-	TRBJ2-3	TRBD2	TGTGCCAGCAGCTTGGATGGACTAGCGGTACTAAAATTACCAGATACGCAGTATTTT	CASSLDGLAVLKLPDTQYF
TRBV5-1	15	-	TRBJ1-1	-	TGCGCCAGCAGCTTGGCCATCGGGGGGAACACTGAAGCTTTCTTT	CASSLAIGGNTEAFF
TRBV7-2	16	-	TRBJ2-5	TRBD2	TGTGCCAGCAGCCAGACTAGCGGGGCCCCGTTGGGGACCCAGTACTTC	CASSQTSGAPLGTQYF
TRBV6-6	13	few	TRBJ1-3	TRBD1	TGTGCCAGCAGTCCGACAGGGAGGAACACCATATATTTT	CASSPTGRNTIYF
TRBV30	13	-	TRBJ2-7	TRBD2	TGTGCCTGGAGTGAGGGACTACCTTACGAGCAGTACTTC	CAWSEGLPYEQYF
TRBV5-1	16	-	TRBJ2-7	TRBD2	TGCGCCAGCAGCTTGGACCCGGGACTAGCGGGAAGCGAGCAGTACTTC	CASSLDPGLAGSEQYF
TRBV19	15	-	TRBJ2-1	TRBD1	TGTGCCAGTAACAACCGGGACAGGGGAATAAAGGAGCAGTTCTTC	CASNNRDRGIKEQFF
TRBV6-1	16	-	TRBJ2-1	TRBD1	TGTGCCAGCAGTGGCCAAACAGGGGGCTCCTACAATGAGCAGTTCTTC	CASSGQTGGSYNEQFF
TRBV5-4	13	-	TRBJ1-5	-	TGTGCCAGCAGCTTGGAGCTTAATCAGCCCCAGCATTTT	CASSLELNQPQHF
TRBV29-1	11	-	TRBJ2-2	-	TGCAGCTATGGGCGTCTCGGGGAGCTGTTTTTT	CSYGRLGELFF
TRBV5-1	15	-	TRBJ1-1	-	TGCGCCAGCAGCTTGGGAGGGCCCGGAGACACTGAAGCTTTCTTT	CASSLGGPGDTEAFF
TRBV18	16	-	TRBJ2-1	-	TGTGCCAGCTCACCACCGGTTCGGGGACTTTACAATGAGCAGTTCTTC	CASSPPVRGLYNEQFF
TRBV7-9	15	-	TRBJ2-7	TRBD1	TGTGCCAGCAGCCCGGGGACAGGGGGCAGCTACGAGCAGTACTTC	CASSPGTGGSYEQYF
TRBV6-1	14	-	TRBJ1-4	-	TGTGCCGCGTTAAACCGGGACCGGGGAGGGAAACTGTTTTTT	CAALNRDRGGKLFF